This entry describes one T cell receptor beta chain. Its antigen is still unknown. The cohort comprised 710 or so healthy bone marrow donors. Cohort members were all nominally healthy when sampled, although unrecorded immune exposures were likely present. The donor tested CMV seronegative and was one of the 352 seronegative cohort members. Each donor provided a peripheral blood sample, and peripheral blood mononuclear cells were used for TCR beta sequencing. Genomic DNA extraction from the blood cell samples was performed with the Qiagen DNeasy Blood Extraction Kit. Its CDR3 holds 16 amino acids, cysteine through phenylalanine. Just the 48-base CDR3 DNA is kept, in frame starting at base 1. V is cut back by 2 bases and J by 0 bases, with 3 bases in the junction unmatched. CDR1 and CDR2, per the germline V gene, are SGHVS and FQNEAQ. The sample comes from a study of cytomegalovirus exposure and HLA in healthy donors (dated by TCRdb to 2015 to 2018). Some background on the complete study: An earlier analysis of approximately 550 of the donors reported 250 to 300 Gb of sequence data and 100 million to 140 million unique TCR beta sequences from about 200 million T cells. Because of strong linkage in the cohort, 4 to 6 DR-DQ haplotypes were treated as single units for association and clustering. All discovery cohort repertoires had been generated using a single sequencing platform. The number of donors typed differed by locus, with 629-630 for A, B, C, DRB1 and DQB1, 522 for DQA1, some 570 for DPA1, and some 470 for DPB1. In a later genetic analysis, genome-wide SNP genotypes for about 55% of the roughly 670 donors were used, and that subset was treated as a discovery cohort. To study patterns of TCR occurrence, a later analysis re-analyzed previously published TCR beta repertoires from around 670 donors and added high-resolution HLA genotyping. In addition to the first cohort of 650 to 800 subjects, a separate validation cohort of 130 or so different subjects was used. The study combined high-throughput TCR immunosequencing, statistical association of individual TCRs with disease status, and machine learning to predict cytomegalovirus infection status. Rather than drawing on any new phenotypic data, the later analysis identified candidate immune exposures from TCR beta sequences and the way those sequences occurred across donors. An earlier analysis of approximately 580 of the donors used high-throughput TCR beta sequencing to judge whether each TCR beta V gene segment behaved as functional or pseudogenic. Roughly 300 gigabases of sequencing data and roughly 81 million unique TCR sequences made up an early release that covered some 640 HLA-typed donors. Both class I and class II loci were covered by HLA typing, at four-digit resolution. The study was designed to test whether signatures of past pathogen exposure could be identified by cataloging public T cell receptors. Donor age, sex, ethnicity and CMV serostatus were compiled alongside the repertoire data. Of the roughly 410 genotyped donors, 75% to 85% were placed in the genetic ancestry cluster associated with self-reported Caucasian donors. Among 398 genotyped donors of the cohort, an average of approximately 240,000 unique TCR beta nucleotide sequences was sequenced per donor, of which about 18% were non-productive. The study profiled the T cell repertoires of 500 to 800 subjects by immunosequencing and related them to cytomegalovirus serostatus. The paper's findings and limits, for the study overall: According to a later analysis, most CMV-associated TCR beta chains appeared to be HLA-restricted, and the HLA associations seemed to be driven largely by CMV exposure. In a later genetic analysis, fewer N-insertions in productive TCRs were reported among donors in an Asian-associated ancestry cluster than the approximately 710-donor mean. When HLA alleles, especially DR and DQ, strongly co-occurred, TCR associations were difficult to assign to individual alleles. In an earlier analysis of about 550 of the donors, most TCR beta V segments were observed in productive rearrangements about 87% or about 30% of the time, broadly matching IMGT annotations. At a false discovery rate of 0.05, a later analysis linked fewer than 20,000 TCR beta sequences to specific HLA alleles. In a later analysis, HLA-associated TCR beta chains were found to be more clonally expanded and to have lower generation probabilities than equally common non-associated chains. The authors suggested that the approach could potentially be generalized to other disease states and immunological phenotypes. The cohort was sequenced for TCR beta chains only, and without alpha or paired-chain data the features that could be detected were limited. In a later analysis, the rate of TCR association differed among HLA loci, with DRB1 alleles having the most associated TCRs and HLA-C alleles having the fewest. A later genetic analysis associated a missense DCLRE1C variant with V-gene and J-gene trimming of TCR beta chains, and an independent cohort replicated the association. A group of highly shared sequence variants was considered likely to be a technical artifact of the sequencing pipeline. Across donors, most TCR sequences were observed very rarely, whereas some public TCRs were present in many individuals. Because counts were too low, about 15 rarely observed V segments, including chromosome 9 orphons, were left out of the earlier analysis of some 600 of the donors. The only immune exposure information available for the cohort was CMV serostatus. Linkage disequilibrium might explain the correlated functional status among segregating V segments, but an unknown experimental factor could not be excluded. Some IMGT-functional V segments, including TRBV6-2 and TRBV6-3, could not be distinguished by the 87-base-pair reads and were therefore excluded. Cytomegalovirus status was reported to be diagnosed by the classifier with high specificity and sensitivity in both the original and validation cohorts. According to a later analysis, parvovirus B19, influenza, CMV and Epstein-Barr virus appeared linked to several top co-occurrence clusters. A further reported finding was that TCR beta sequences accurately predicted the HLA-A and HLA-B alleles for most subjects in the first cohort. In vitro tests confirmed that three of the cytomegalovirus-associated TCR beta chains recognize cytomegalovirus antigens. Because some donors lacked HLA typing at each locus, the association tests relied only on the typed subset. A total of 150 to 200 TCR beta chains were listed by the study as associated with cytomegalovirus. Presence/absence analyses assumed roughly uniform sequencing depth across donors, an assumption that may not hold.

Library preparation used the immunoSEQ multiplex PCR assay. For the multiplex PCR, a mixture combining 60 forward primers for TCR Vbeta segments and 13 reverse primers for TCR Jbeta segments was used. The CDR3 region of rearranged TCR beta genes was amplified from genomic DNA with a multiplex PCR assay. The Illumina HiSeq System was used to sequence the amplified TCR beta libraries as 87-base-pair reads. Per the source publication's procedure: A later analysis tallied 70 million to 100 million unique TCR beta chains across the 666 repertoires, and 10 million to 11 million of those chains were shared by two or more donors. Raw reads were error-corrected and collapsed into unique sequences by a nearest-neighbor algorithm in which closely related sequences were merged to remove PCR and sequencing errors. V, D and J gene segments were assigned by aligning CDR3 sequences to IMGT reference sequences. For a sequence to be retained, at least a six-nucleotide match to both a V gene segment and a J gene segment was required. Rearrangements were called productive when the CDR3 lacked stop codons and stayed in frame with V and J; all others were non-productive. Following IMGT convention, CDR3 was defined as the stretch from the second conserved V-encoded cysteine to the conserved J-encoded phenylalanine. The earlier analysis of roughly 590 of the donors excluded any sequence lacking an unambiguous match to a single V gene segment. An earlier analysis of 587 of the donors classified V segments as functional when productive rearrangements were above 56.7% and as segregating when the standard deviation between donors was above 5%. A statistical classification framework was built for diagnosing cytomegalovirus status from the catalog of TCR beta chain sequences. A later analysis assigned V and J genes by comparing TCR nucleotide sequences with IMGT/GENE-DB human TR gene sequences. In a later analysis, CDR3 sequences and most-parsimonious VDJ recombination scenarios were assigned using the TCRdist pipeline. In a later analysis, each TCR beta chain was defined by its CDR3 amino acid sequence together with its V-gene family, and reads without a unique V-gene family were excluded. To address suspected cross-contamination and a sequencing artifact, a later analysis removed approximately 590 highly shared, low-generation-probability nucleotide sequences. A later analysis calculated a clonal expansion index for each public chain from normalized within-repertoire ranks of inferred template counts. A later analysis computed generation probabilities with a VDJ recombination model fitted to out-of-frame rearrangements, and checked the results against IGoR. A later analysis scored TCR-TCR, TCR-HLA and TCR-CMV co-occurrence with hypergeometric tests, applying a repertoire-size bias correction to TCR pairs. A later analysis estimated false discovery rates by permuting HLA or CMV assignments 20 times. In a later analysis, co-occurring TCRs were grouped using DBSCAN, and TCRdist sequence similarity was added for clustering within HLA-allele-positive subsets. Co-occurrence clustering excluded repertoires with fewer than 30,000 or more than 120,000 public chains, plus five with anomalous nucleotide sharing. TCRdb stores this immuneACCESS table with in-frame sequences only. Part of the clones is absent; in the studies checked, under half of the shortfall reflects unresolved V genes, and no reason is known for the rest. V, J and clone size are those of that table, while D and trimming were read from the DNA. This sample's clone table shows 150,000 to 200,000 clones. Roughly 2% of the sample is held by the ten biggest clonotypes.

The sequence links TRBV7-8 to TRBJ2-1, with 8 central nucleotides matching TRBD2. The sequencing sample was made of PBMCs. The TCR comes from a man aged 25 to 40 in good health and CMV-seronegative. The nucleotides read TGTGCCAGCAGCTTAACTAGCGGCTACTCCTACAATGAGCAGTTCTTC. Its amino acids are CASSLTSGYSYNEQFF.